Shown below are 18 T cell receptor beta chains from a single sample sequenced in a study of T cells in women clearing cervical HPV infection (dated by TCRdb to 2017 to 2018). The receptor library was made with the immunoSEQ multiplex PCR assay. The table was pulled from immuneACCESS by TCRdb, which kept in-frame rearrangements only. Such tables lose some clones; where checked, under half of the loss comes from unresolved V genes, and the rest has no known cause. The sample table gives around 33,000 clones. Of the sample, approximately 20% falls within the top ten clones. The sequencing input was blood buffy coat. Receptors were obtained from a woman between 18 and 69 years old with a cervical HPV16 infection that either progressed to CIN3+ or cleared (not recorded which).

The CDR3 DNA, read in part, is TGCAGTGCTAGAGGGGAAGGGGTAGGAGATACG. Translating it yields CSARGEGVGDT. The entire CDR3 sequence reads CSARGEGVGDTQYF. This chain joins TRBV20-1 and TRBJ2-3; TRBD1 is a possible D gene (5 bases). Read sequence stops 3 residues before the CDR3 end, and the germline J gene provides the missing end. CDR1 is DFQATT and CDR2 is SNEGSKA in the germline V gene (reference sequence). The CDR3 is made up of 14 amino acids. Trimming stripped 1 base from V and 5 bases from J, with 13 bases between.

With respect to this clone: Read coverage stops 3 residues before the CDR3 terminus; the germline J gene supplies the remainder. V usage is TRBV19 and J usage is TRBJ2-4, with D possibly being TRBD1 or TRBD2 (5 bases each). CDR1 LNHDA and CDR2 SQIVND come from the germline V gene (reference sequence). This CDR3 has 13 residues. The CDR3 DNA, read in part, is TGTGCCAGTAGTCCTACCGAGGGGCATGGT. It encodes CASSPTEGHG. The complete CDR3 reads CASSPTEGHGQYF.

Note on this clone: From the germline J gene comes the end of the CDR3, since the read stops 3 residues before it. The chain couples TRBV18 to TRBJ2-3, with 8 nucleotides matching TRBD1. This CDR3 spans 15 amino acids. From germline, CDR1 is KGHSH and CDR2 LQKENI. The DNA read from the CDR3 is TGTGCCAGCTCACCAAACGCAGGGGGCGATCAGCCG. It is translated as CASSPNAGGDQP. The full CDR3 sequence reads CASSPNAGGDQPQYF.

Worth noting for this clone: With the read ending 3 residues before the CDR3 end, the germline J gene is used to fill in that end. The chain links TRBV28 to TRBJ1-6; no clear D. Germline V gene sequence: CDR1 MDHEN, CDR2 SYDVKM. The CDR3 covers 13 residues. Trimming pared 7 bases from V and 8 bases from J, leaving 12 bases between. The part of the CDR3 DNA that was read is TGTGCCAGCACCTACGACCGGGATTCACCC. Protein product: CASTYDRDSP. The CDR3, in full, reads CASTYDRDSPLHF. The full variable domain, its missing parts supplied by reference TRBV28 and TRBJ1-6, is DVKVTQSSRYLVKRTGEKVFLECVQDMDHENMFWYRQDPGLGLRLIYFSYDVKMKEKGDIPEGYSVSREKKERFSLILESASTNQTSMYLCASTYDRDSPLHFGNGTRLTVT.

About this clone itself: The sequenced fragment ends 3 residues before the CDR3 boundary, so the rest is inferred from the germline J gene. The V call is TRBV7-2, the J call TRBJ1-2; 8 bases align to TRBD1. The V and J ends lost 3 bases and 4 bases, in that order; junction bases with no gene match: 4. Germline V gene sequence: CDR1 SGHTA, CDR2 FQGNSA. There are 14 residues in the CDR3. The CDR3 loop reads CASSLSTGGYGYTF. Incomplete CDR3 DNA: TGTGCCAGCAGCTTGTCCACAGGGGGCTATGGC.

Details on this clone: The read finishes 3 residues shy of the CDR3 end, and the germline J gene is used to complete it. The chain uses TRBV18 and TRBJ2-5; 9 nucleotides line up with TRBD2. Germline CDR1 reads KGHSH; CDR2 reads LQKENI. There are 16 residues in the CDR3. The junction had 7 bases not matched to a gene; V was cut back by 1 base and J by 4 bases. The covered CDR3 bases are TGTGCCAGCTCACCACAGGGACTAGCAGTTGTAGAGACC. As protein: CASSPQGLAVVET. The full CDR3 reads CASSPQGLAVVETQYF.

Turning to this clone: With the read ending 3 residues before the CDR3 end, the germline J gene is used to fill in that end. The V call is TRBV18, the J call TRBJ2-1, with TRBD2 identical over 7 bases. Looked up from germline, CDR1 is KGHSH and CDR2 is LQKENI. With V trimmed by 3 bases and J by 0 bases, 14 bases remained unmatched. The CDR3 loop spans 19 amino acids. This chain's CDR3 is CASSPRGRERQSSYNEQFF. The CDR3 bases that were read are TGTGCCAGCTCACCCCGGGGGAGGGAGCGCCAGAGCTCCTACAATGAG.

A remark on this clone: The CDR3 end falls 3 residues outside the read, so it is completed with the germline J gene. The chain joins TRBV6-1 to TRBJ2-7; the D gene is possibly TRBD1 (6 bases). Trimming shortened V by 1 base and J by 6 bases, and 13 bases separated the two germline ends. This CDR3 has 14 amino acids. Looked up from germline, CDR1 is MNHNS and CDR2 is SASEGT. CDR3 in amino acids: CASSEVQGKGEQYF. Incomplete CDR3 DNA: TGTGCCAGCAGTGAAGTACAGGGAAAAGGCGAG.

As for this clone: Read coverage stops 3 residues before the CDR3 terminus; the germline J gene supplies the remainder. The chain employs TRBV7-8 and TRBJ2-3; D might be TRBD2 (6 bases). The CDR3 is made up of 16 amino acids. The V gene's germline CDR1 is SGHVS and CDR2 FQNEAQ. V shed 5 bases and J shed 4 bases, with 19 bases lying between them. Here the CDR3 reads CASSLGLRSGADTQYF. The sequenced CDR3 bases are TGTGCCAGCAGCCTGGGACTCCGCTCCGGGGCAGATACG.

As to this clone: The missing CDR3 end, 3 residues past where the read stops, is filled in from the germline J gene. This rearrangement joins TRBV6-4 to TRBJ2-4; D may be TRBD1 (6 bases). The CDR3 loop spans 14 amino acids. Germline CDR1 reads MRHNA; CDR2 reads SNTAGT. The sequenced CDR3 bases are TGTGCCAGCCGCATTTTGGACAGCAATCAGCCT. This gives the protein CASRILDSNQP. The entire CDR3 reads CASRILDSNQPQYF.

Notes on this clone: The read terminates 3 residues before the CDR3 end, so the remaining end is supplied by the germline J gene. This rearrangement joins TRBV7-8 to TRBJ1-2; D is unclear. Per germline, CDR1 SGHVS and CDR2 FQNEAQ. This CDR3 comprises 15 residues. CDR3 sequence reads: CASSLGRASTDTYTF. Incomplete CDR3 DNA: TGTGCCAGCAGCTTGGGAAGGGCTAGCACAGATACC.

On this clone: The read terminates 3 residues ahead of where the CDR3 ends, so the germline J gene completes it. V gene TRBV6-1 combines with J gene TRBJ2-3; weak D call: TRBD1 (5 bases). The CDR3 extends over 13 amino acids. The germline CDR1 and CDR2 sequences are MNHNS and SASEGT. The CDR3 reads CASSEGGNQPQYF. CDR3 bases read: TGTGCCAGCAGTGAAGGGGGCAATCAGCCG.

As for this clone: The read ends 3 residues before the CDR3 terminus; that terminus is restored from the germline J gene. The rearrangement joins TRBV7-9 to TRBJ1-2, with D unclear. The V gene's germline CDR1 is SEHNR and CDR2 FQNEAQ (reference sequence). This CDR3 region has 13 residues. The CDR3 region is CASSQDFTDTYTF. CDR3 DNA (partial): TGTGCCAGCAGTCAGGACTTCACAGATACC.

The sequenced CDR3 bases are TGTGCCAGCTCGACAGGGGTTGATGAAAAG. It codes for CASSTGVDEK. The full CDR3 protein reads CASSTGVDEKLFF. The gene calls are TRBV18 and TRBJ2-2; 8 bases align to TRBD1. The read gets to within 3 residues of the CDR3 end, and the germline J gene fills in the rest. Germline V gene sequence: CDR1 KGHSH, CDR2 LQKENI. This CDR3 contains 13 residues.

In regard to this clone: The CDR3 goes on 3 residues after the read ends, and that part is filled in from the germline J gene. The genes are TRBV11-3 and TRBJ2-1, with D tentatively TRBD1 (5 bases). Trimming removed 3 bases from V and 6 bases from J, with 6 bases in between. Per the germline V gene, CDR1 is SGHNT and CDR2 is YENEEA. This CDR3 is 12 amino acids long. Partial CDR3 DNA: TGTGCCAGCAGCTTGGGGCTCAATGAG. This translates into CASSLGLNE. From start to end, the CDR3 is CASSLGLNEQFF. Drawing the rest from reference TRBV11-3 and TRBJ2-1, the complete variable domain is EAGVVQSPRYKIIEKKQPVAFWCNPISGHNTLYWYLQNLGQGPELLIRYENEEAVDDSQLPKDRFSAERLKGVDSTLKIQPAELGDSAVYLCASSLGLNEQFFGPGTRLTVL.

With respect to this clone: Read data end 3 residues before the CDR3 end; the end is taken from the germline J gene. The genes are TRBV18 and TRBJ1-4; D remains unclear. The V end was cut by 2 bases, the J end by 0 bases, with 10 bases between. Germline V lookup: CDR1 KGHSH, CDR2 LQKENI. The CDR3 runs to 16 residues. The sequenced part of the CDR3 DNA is TGTGCCAGCTCACCAACTCTCCGCGCAACTAATGAAAAA. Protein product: CASSPTLRATNEK. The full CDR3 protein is CASSPTLRATNEKLFF.

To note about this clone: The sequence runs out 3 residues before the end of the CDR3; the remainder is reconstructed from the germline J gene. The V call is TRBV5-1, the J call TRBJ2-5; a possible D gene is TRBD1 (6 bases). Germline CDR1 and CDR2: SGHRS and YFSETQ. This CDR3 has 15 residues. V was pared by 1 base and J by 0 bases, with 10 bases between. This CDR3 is CASSLMGHNQETQYF. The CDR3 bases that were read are TGCGCCAGCAGCTTGATGGGACACAACCAAGAGACC.

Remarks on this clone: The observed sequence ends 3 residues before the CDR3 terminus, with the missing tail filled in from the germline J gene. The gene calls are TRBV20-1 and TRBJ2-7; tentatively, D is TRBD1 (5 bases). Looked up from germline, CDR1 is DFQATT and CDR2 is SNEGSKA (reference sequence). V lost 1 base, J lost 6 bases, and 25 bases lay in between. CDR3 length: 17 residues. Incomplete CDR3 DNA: TGCAGTGCTAGAGGGCGGACGGTGTCACACAGGCCCGTCGAG. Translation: CSARGRTVSHRPVE. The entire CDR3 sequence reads CSARGRTVSHRPVEQYF.